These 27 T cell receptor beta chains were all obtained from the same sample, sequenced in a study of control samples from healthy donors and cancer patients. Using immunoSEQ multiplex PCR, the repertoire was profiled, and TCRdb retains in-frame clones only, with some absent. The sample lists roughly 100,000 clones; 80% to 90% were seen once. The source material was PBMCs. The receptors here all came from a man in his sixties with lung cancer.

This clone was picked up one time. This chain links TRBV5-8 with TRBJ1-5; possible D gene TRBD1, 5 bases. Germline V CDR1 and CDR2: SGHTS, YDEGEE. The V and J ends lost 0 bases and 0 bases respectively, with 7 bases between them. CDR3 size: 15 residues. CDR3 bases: TGTGCCAGCAGCTTGGACAGGTATAGCAATCAGCCCCAGCATTTT. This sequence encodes CASSLDRYSNQPQHF. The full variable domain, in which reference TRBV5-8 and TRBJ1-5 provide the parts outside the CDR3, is EAGVTQSPTHLIKTRGQQATLRCSPISGHTSVYWYQQALGLGLQFLLWYDEGEERNRGNFPPRFSGRQFPNYSSELNVNALELEDSALYLCASSLDRYSNQPQHFGDGTRLSIL.

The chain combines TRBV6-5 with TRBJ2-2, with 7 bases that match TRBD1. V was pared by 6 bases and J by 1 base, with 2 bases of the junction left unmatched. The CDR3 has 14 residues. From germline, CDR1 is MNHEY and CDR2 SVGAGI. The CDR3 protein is CASRWTGNTGELFF. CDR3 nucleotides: TGTGCCAGCAGATGGACAGGGAACACCGGGGAGCTGTTTTTT.

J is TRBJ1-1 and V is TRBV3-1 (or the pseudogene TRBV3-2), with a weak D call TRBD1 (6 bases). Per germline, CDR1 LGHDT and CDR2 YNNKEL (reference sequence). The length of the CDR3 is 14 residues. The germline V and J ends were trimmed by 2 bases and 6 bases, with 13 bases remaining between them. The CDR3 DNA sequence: TGTGCCAGCAGCCAATCTTACAGGGACGCTGAAGCTTTCTTT. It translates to CASSQSYRDAEAFF.

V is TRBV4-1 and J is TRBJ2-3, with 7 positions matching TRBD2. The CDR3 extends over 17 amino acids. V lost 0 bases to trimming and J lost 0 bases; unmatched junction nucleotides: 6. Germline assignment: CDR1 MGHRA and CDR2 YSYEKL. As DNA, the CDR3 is TGCGCCAGCAGCCAAGATCGGGCTAGCGGTAGCACAGATACGCAGTATTTT. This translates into CASSQDRASGSTDTQYF.

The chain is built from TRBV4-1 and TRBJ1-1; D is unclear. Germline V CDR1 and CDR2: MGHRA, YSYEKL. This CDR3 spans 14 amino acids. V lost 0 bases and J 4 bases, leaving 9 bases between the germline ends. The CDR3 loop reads CASSQDNAGTEAFF. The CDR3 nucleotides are TGCGCCAGCAGCCAAGATAATGCGGGCACTGAAGCTTTCTTT.

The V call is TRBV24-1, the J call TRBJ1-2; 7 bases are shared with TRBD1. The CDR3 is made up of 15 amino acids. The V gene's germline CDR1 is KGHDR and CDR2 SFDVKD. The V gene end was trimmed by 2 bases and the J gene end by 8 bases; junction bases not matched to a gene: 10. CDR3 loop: CATSDSVTGNRGYTF. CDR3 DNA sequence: TGTGCCACCAGTGATTCGGTGACAGGGAATAGGGGCTACACCTTC.

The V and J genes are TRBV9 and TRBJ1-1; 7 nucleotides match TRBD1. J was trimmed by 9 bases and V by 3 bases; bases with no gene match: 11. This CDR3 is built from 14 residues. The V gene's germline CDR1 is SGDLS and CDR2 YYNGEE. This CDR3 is CASSALRDRIQAFF. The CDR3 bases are TGTGCCAGCAGCGCTCTCCGGGACAGAATTCAAGCTTTCTTT.

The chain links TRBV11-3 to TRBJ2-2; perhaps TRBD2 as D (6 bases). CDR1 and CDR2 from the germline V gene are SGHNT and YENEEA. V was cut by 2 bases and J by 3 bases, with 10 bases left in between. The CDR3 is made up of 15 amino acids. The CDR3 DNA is TGTGCCAGCAGCTTACTGTTAGCGGACACCGGGGAGCTGTTTTTT. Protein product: CASSLLLADTGELFF.

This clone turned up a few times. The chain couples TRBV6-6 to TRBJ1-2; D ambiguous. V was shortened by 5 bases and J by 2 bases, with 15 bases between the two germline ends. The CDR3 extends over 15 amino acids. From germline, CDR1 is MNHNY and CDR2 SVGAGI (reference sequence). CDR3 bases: TGTGCCAGCAGTCGATGGGCCCCGGGGAACTATGGCTACACCTTC. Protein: CASSRWAPGNYGYTF.

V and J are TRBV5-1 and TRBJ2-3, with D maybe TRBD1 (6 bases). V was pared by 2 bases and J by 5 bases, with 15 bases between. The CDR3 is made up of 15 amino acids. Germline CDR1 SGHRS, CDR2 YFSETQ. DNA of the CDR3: TGCGCCAGCAGCTTCACGGCAGGGGCTAAAGATACGCAGTATTTT. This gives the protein CASSFTAGAKDTQYF.

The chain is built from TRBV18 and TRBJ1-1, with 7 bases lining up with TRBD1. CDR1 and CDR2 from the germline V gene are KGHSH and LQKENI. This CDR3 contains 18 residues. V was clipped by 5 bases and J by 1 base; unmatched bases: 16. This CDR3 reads CASSTKVNRGQTNTEAFF. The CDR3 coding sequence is TGTGCCAGCTCAACGAAGGTCAATAGGGGACAGACGAACACTGAAGCTTTCTTT.

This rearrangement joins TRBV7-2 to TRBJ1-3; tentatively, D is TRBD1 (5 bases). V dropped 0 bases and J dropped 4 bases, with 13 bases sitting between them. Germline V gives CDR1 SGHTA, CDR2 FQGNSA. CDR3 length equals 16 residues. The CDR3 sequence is CASSLAGTVGGNTIYF. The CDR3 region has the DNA TGTGCCAGCAGCTTAGCCGGGACCGTCGGGGGAAACACCATATATTTT.

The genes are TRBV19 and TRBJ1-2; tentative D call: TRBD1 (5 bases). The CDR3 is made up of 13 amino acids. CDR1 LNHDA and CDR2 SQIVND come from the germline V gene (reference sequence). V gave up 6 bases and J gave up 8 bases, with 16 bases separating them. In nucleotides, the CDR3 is TGTGCCAGTAGCCCCGGGAGGGGAGACGGCTACACCTTC. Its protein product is CASSPGRGDGYTF.

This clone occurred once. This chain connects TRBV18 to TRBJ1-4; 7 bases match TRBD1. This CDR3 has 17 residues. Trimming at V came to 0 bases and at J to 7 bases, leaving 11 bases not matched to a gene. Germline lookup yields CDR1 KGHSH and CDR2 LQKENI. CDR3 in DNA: TGTGCCAGCTCACCACCGGTAGGGGGCCGAAGTGGTGAAAAACTGTTTTTT. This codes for CASSPPVGGRSGEKLFF. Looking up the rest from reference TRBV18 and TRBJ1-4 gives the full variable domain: NAGVMQNPRHLVRRRGQEARLRCSPMKGHSHVYWYRQLPEEGLKFMVYLQKENIIDESGMPKERFSAEFPKEGPSILRIQQVVRGDSAAYFCASSPPVGGRSGEKLFFGSGTQLSVL.

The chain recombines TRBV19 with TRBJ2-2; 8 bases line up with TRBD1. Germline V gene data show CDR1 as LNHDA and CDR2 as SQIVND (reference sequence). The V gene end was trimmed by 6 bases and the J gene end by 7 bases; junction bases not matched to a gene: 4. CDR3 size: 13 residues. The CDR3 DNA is TGTGCCAGTAGGGACAGGGTGGTCGGGGAGCTGTTTTTT. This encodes CASRDRVVGELFF.

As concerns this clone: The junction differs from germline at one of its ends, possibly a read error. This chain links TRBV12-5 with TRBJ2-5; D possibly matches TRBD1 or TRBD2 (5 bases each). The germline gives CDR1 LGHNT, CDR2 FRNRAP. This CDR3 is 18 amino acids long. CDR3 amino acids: CASGLVRDGTTTQETRYF. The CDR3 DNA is TGTGCTAGTGGTTTGGTACGGGACGGGACGACTACGCAAGAGACCCGGTACTTC.

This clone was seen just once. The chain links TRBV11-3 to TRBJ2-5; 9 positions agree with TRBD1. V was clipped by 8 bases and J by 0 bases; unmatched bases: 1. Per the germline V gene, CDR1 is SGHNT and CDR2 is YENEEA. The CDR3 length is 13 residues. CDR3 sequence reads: CASWDRDQETQYF. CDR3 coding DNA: TGTGCCAGCTGGGACAGGGACCAAGAGACCCAGTACTTC.

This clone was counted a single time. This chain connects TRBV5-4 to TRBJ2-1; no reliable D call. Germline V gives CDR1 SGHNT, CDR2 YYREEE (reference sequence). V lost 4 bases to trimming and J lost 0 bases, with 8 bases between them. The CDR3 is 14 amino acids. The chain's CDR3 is CASSDESSYNEQFF. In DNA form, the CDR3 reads TGTGCCAGCAGCGACGAGAGCTCCTACAATGAGCAGTTCTTC.

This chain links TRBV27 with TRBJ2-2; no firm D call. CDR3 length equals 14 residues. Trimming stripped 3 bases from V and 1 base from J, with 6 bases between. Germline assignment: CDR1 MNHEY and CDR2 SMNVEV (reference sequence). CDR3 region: CASSLRGNTGELFF. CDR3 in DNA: TGTGCCAGCAGTTTGAGAGGGAACACCGGGGAGCTGTTTTTT.

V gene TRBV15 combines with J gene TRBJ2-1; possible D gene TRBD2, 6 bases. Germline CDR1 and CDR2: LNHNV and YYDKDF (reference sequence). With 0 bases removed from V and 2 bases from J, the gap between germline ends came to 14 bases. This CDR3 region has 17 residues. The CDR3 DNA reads TGTGCCACCAGCAGAGATATCGCTAGCGTTGCCTACAATGAGCAGTTCTTC. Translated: CATSRDIASVAYNEQFF.

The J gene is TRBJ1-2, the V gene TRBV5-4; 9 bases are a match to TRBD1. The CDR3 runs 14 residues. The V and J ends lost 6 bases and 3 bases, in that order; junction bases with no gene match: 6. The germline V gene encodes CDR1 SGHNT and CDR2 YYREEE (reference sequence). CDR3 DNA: TGTGCCAGCACCCACAGGGGGCAGGACTATGGCTACACCTTC. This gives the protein CASTHRGQDYGYTF.

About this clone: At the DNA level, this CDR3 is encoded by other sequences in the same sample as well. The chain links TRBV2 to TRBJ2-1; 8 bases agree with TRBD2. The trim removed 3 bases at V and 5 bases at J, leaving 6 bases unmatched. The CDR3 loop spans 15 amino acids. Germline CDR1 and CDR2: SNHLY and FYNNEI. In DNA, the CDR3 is TGTGCCAGCAGTGACGGGCGGGGGGCAGACAATGAGCAGTTCTTC. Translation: CASSDGRGADNEQFF.

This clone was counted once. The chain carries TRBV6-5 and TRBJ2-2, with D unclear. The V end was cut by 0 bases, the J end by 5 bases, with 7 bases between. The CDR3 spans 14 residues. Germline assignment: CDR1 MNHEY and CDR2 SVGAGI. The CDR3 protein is CASSYSPGTGELFF. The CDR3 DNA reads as TGTGCCAGCAGTTACTCGCCAGGTACCGGGGAGCTGTTTTTT.

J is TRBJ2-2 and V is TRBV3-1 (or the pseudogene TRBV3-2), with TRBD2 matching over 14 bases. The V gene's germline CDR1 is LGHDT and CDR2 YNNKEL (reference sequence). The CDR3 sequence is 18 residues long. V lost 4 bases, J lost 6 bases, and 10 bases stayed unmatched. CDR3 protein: CASSPRTSGGPGAGELFF. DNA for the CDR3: TGTGCCAGCAGCCCACGGACTAGCGGGGGGCCAGGGGCCGGGGAGCTGTTTTTT.

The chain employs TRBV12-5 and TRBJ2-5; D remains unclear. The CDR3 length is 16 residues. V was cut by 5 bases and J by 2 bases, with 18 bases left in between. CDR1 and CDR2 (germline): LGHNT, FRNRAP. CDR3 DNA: TGTGCTAGTGGTCCTGGGCGACCTACCCCTCAAGAGACCCAGTACTTC. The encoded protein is CASGPGRPTPQETQYF.

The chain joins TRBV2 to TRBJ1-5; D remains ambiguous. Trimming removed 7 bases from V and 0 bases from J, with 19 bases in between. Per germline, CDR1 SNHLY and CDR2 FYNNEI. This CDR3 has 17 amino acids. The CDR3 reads CASTLRARVDSNQPQHF. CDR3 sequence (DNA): TGTGCCAGCACCCTCCGGGCCCGGGTTGATAGCAATCAGCCCCAGCATTTT.

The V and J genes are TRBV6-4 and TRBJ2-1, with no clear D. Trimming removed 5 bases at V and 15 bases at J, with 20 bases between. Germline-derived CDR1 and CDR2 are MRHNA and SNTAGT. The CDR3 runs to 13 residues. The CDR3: CASSPDLRSRAFF. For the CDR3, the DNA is TGTGCCAGCAGTCCGGATCTACGGTCTCGAGCGTTCTTC.